Below, 25 T cell receptor beta chains from the same sample are listed, as sequenced in a study of shared clonotypes between healthy human individuals (dated by TCRdb to the early 2020s). The method behind the library was the immunoSEQ multiplex PCR assay. This immuneACCESS table, as held by TCRdb, lists in-frame sequences with V and J called but not all clones. Of the missing ones, under half trace to an unresolved V gene in checked studies; the others have no known cause. In this sample the table shows 2 million or so clones, 90% to 95% of which occur a single time. More than 0.1% of the sample lies in the top ten. The material sequenced was naive CD4+ T cells sorted from blood. The cell subset or site label for this specimen denotes: CD45RA+ positively selected. The receptors come from a man aged 18 to 35 in good health.

The chain is built from TRBV5-1 and TRBJ2-2, with TRBD2 identical over 7 bases. Germline V lookup: CDR1 SGHRS, CDR2 YFSETQ. Trimming at V came to 4 bases and at J to 8 bases, leaving 11 bases not matched to a gene. The CDR3 totals 15 residues. CDR3 region: CASSRREAGSGELFF. CDR3 in DNA: TGCGCCAGCAGCCGACGGGAGGCGGGATCTGGGGAGCTGTTTTTT. The variable domain in full, with the rest retrieved from reference TRBV5-1 and TRBJ2-2, is KAGVTQTPRYLIKTRGQQVTLSCSPISGHRSVSWYQQTPGQGLQFLFEYFSETQRNKGNFPGRFSGRQFSNSRSEMNVSTLELGDSALYLCASSRREAGSGELFFGEGSRLTVL.

The V call is TRBV7-8, the J call TRBJ1-5; 9 nucleotides match TRBD1. The CDR3 sequence is 16 residues long. Looked up from germline, CDR1 is SGHVS and CDR2 is FQNEAQ. V dropped 5 bases and J dropped 9; count of bases not matched to a gene: 14. The CDR3 DNA reads as TGTGCCAGCAGCGAGTGGGGACAGGGATCCCATCGGCCCCAGCATTTT. It is translated as CASSEWGQGSHRPQHF.

This clone appeared a single time. The chain employs TRBV6-5 and TRBJ1-2; 7 nucleotides align to TRBD1. CDR3 size: 15 residues. Germline V gives CDR1 MNHEY, CDR2 SVGAGI. Trimming took 6 bases from V and 4 from J; bases not matched to a gene: 11. For the CDR3, the DNA is TGTGCCAGCAGCCAAACGGCAGGGGGTTCCTATGGCTACACCTTC. Residues: CASSQTAGGSYGYTF.

The chain is built from TRBV7-3 and TRBJ2-1; D possibly uses TRBD1 or TRBD2 (5 bases each). The CDR3 has 16 residues. Looked up from germline, CDR1 is SGHTA and CDR2 is FQGTGA. The V gene lost 2 bases and the J gene lost 4 bases, with 15 bases spanning the gap. The DNA of the CDR3 is TGTGCCAGCAGCTTAGGGCCGGGACGGCAATACAATGAGCAGTTCTTC. Translated: CASSLGPGRQYNEQFF.

The genes are TRBV15 and TRBJ1-1; perhaps TRBD1 as D (5 bases). This CDR3 comprises 15 residues. The germline CDR1 and CDR2 sequences are LNHNV and YYDKDF (reference sequence). The V end was cut by 0 bases, the J end by 2 bases, with 10 bases between. The CDR3 DNA reads TGTGCCACCAGCAGAGATATTGACAGTAACACTGAAGCTTTCTTT. It is translated as CATSRDIDSNTEAFF.

The chain is built from TRBV6-4 and TRBJ1-1, with a weak D call TRBD1 (5 bases). CDR1 and CDR2 (germline): MRHNA, SNTAGT. V lost 6 bases and J 5 bases, leaving 13 bases between the germline ends. The CDR3 consists of 13 residues. The CDR3 nucleotides are TGTGCCAGCAGGGCACAGGAGGGAACTGAAGCTTTCTTT. It codes for CASRAQEGTEAFF.

The rearrangement joins TRBV2 to TRBJ2-5; 9 positions agree with TRBD2. V shed 3 bases, J shed 7 bases, and the junction held 6 bases outside the gene matches. CDR1 and CDR2 from the germline V gene are SNHLY and FYNNEI. The CDR3 runs 14 residues. CDR3 nucleotide sequence: TGTGCCAGCAGTGACGGCGGGGGGGTTGGGACCCAGTACTTC. It yields the protein CASSDGGGVGTQYF.

The V and J genes are TRBV18 and TRBJ2-2, with D unresolved. This CDR3 is 15 amino acids long. V lost 2 bases and J 6 bases, leaving 13 bases between the germline ends. Germline lookup yields CDR1 KGHSH and CDR2 LQKENI. The CDR3 here is CASSPGPQRAGELFF. CDR3 DNA sequence: TGTGCCAGCTCACCAGGGCCTCAACGGGCCGGGGAGCTGTTTTTT.

V gene TRBV10-3 combines with J gene TRBJ2-7; D gene uncertain. The CDR3 is 12 residues long. Germline V lookup: CDR1 ENHRY, CDR2 SYGVKD. Trimming removed 4 bases from V and 6 bases from J, with 10 bases in between. The DNA for the CDR3 is TGTGCCATCAGTGCTGGTCCCCGCGAGCAGTACTTC. It yields the protein CAISAGPREQYF.

Turning to this clone: Within the sample, other DNA sequences also encode this same CDR3. The chain is built from TRBV5-1 and TRBJ2-3, with TRBD2 matching over 7 bases. Trimming at V came to 8 bases and at J to 3 bases, leaving 9 bases not matched to a gene. Germline CDR1 SGHRS, CDR2 YFSETQ. This CDR3 has 14 amino acids. CDR3 residues: CASSVGGSTDTQYF. In DNA form, the CDR3 reads TGCGCCAGTAGTGTTGGCGGGAGTACAGATACGCAGTATTTT.

The count of this clone is one. The V and J genes are TRBV6-6 and TRBJ1-1; D not resolved. This CDR3 has 14 residues. V shed 3 bases and J shed 2 bases, with 10 bases lying between them. CDR1 and CDR2 from the germline V gene are MNHNY and SVGAGI (reference sequence). CDR3 residues: CASSYVEINTEAFF. In nucleotides, the CDR3 is TGTGCCAGCAGTTATGTTGAAATAAACACTGAAGCTTTCTTT.

The chain uses TRBV18 and TRBJ2-1; D remains unclear. This CDR3 has 12 amino acids. The V gene lost 6 bases and the J gene lost 4 bases, with 7 bases spanning the gap. Germline V CDR1 and CDR2: KGHSH, LQKENI. The CDR3 reads CASSVAYNEQFF. Here the CDR3 DNA reads TGTGCCAGCTCCGTTGCATACAATGAGCAGTTCTTC.

This clone was counted a single time. The genes are TRBV2 and TRBJ1-2; D is undetermined. Germline CDR1 is SNHLY and CDR2 is FYNNEI. CDR3 length equals 13 residues. Between the trimmed V and J ends, which lost 5 bases and 11 bases, there was a span of 18 bases. The CDR3 here is CASSFDGPVGYTF. Here the CDR3 DNA reads TGTGCCAGCAGTTTTGACGGTCCCGTCGGTTACACCTTC.

Note on this clone: Different DNA sequences within this sample yield the same CDR3. The chain recombines TRBV9 with TRBJ2-7; no reliable D call. The germline V and J ends were trimmed by 0 bases and 4 bases, with 2 bases remaining between them. CDR1 is SGDLS and CDR2 is YYNGEE in the germline V gene. The CDR3 has 11 residues. CDR3 in amino acids: CASSVGYEQYF. CDR3 DNA: TGTGCCAGCAGCGTAGGTTACGAGCAGTACTTC.

With regard to this clone: The identical CDR3 is also encoded by other nucleotide sequences in the sample. CDR3: CASSLVRGEETQYF. The CDR3 nucleotides are TGCGCCAGCAGCTTAGTCCGGGGTGAAGAGACCCAGTACTTC. This sequence joins TRBV5-1 and TRBJ2-5, with D perhaps matching TRBD2 (5 bases). The ends were cut back, 2 bases at V and 3 bases at J, with 11 bases in the middle. The CDR3 covers 14 residues. Germline CDR1 reads SGHRS; CDR2 reads YFSETQ.

This clone was recorded once. Other nucleotide sequences from this sample produce the same CDR3. The J gene is TRBJ1-1, the V gene TRBV6-6; 7 positions match TRBD1. The V and J ends lost 6 bases and 2 bases, in that order; junction bases with no gene match: 3. CDR3 size: 13 residues. Germline V lookup: CDR1 MNHNY, CDR2 SVGAGI (reference sequence). Written as DNA, the CDR3 is TGTGCCAGCAGCCGACAGGGAAACACTGAAGCTTTCTTT. Encoded protein: CASSRQGNTEAFF.

Remarks on this clone: At the DNA level, this CDR3 is encoded by other sequences in the same sample as well. V usage is TRBV2 and J usage is TRBJ2-7, with 9 nucleotides matching TRBD1. The CDR3 runs 15 residues. V dropped 0 bases and J dropped 3; count of bases not matched to a gene: 3. From germline, CDR1 is SNHLY and CDR2 FYNNEI. The CDR3 DNA is TGTGCCAGCAGTGAAGCGCCGGACAGGGGCTACGAGCAGTACTTC. It encodes CASSEAPDRGYEQYF.

The chain links TRBV7-5 to TRBJ2-4; no check of the table's D call, TRBD2, against the DNA was made. TRBV7-5 is a pseudogene. This CDR3 has 19 residues. The CDR3 coding sequence is TGTGCCAGAAGCTTATACGATCACGCCTCCTTACTAGCCAAAAACATTCAGTACTTC. This codes for CARSLYDHASLLAKNIQYF.

This rearrangement joins TRBV10-3 to TRBJ1-2; D call uncertain. This CDR3 has 13 residues. Germline assignment: CDR1 ENHRY and CDR2 SYGVKD. Between the trimmed V and J ends, which lost 3 bases and 0 bases, there was a span of 5 bases. In DNA, the CDR3 is TGTGCCATCAGTGAAGGCCCTAACTATGGCTACACCTTC. Protein: CAISEGPNYGYTF.

The count of this clone is one. This CDR3 is also generated by other DNA sequences in the sample. V and J are TRBV2 and TRBJ2-1; TRBD2 matches 13 bases. CDR3 length equals 14 residues. J was trimmed by 6 bases and V by 6 bases; bases with no gene match: 2. The germline V gene encodes CDR1 SNHLY and CDR2 FYNNEI. CDR3 DNA: TGTGCCAGCAGCAGACTAGCGGGAGGCAATGAGCAGTTCTTC. Its translation: CASSRLAGGNEQFF.

This clone was seen once. The chain recombines TRBV2 with TRBJ2-2, with D possibly TRBD2 on 5 matching bases. Trimming pared 2 bases from V and 5 bases from J, leaving 15 bases between. CDR3 size: 16 residues. The germline gives CDR1 SNHLY, CDR2 FYNNEI. CDR3 region: CASSEREPQWTGELFF. CDR3 DNA sequence: TGTGCCAGCAGTGAACGGGAACCGCAGTGGACCGGGGAGCTGTTTTTT.

The chain combines TRBV30 with TRBJ1-2; D not resolved. Trimming cost V 0 bases and J 4 bases, with 6 bases left between them. Per germline, CDR1 GTSNPN and CDR2 SVGIG (reference sequence). The CDR3 runs 12 residues. The CDR3 loop reads CAWSVRTYGYTF. The DNA for the CDR3 is TGTGCCTGGAGTGTTAGGACCTATGGCTACACCTTC.

The DNA for the CDR3 is TGCACCAGCAGCCAAGTAGCCGGGACTAGCGGTGGTACAGTCAATGAGCAGTTCTTC. As protein: CTSSQVAGTSGGTVNEQFF. The chain recombines TRBV1 with TRBJ2-1; TRBD2 is the table's D call and was not checked against the DNA. TRBV1 is shown as a pseudogene. This CDR3 has 19 residues.

The chain carries TRBV5-8 and TRBJ2-3; 8 positions agree with TRBD2. The CDR3 totals 18 residues. V shed 3 bases and J 0 bases; nucleotides not matched to a gene: 12. CDR1 and CDR2 from the germline V gene are SGHTS and YDEGEE. In DNA form, the CDR3 reads TGTGCCAGCAGCTGGGCGCGCGGGGGGACGCCAAGCACAGATACGCAGTATTTT. This translates into CASSWARGGTPSTDTQYF.

This chain uses TRBV18 with TRBJ2-7; 10 bases map to TRBD2. CDR3 length: 14 residues. V shed 2 bases and J 4 bases; nucleotides not matched to a gene: 2. From germline, CDR1 is KGHSH and CDR2 LQKENI. CDR3 sequence reads: CASSPGTSDYEQYF. The CDR3 DNA follows: TGTGCCAGCTCACCAGGGACTAGCGATTACGAGCAGTACTTC.